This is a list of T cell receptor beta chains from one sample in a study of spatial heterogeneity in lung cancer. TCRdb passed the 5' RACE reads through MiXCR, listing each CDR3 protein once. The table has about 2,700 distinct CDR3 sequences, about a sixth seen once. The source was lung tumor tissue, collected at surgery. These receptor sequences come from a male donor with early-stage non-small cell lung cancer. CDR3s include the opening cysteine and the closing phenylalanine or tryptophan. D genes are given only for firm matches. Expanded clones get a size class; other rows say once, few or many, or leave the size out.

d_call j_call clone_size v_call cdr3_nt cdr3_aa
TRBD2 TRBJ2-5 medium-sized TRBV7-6 TGTGCCAGCAGCTTAGCGGCGGAGGGACTAGCGGGCCAAGAGACCCAGTACTTC CASSLAAEGLAGQETQYF
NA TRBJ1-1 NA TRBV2 TGTGCCAGCAGTAAGGGCAACACTGAAGCTTTCTTT CASSKGNTEAFF
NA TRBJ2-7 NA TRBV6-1 TGTGCCAGCAGGACAGTGAGCTCCTACGAGCAGTACTTC CASRTVSSYEQYF
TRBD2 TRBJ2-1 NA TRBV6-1 TGTGCCAGCAGTGAACGGGCGGCTAGCGGGAGTGTGGGTGAGCAGTTCTTC CASSERAASGSVGEQFF
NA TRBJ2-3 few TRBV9 TGTGCCAGCAGCGTAGCTTCATTCTATGTTGATGTGGGGGCCCCTCCGGGCGATACGCAGTATTTT CASSVASFYVDVGAPPGDTQYF
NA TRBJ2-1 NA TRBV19 TGTGCCAGTAGCCCGCCAGGGGATATCGAGCAGTTCTTC CASSPPGDIEQFF
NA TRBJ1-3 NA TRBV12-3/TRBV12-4 TGTGCCAGCACCCTGACGGCTGGAAACACCATATATTTT CASTLTAGNTIYF
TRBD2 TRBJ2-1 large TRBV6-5 TGTGCCAGCAGTCGGACTAGCGGGAGGGTCTCCTACAATGAGCAGTTCTTC CASSRTSGRVSYNEQFF
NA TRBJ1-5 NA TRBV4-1 TGCGCCAGCAGCCAACCGTCGTGGGGGGAGCCTTCGCCCCAGCATTTT CASSQPSWGEPSPQHF
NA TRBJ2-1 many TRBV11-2 TGTGCCAGCAGCCCATACGCGGGGCGCCACAATGAGCAGTTCTTC CASSPYAGRHNEQFF
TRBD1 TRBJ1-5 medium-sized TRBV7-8 TGTGCCAGCAGCTTAGGGTCCCGGCAGGGGGCGATCCAGGTTCAGCCCCAGCATTTT CASSLGSRQGAIQVQPQHF
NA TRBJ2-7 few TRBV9 TGTGCCAGCAGCGTAGCTTGGGGTTTCTACGAGCAGTACTTC CASSVAWGFYEQYF
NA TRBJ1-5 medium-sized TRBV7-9 TGTGCCAGCAGCATAGGGCCACGGGATAGCAATCAGCCCCAGCATTTT CASSIGPRDSNQPQHF
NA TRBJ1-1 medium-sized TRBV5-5 TGTGCCAGCAGCGGGGGTGTGGGCACTGAAGCTTTCTTT CASSGGVGTEAFF
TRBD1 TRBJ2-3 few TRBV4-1 TGCGCCAGCAGCCAACCTTGGACAGGTCAATATAGCGCAGATACGCAGTATTTT CASSQPWTGQYSADTQYF
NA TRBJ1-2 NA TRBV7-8 TGTGCCAGCAGCTTAGCATCCCTCTATGGCTACACCTTC CASSLASLYGYTF
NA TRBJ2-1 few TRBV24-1 TGTGCCACCAGTGGGGCCTACAATGAGCAGTTCTTC CATSGAYNEQFF
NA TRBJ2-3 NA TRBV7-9 TGTGCCAGCAGCTCAAGGCAGGGTCCTCGCACAGATACGCAGTATTTT CASSSRQGPRTDTQYF